The source of this T cell receptor (beta chain) is a study of T cell repertoires in cytomegalovirus infection. Study information: From public TCR beta signatures came an indication of both CMV infection and matching HLA type.

There are 15 residues in the CDR3. CDR1 and CDR2 (germline): SEHNR, FQNEAQ (reference sequence). Germline trimming cut 3 bases from V and 8 bases from J; bases unmatched to any gene: 9. Study results and caveats: Adding up the frequency of public TCR beta families identified people who carried CMV plus the relevant HLA. HLA-C-restricted, CMV-specific TCR beta clonotypes were dominant ex vivo.

One entry per CDR3 protein, called by TCRdb with MiXCR from the reads. The sample yields 400,000 to 550,000 distinct CDR3 sequences, around 10% seen once. The table lists this clonotype with many counts. Antigen: not known. The receptor was derived from a human donor in good health (CMV status not recorded). Some clones in this sample may be carry-over from other donors' samples. The specimen sequenced was PBMCs. The V gene is TRBV7-9, the J gene TRBJ2-1, with 8 bases that match TRBD2. The CDR3 is CASSFSSRGGDEQFF. CDR3 bases: TGTGCCAGCAGCTTCTCCTCCCGGGGGGGCGATGAGCAGTTCTTC.